Listed here is a single T cell receptor beta chain. The target of this receptor is not known. The record has no base qualities; no much larger clone is one base away. These data are taken from a study of T cells in localized non-small cell lung cancer (dated by TCRdb to the early 2020s). About the investigation overall: T cell repertoires of a few hundred early-stage NSCLC patients were analyzed, with tumors being compared against uninvolved tumor-adjacent lungs. The cohort consisted of approximately 240 treatment-naive NSCLC patients whose localized lung tumors had been resected. The mean age of the NSCLC patients was less than 70 years, with approximately 130 men and 95 to 110 women. Study-wide findings and limitations: Longer overall survival was associated with higher T cell density in blood, whereas shorter survival was associated with higher clonality in adjacent lung. Because multi-region tumor sequencing was not performed, intratumor heterogeneity could not be ruled out. Because of the exploratory design, TCR variables were selected using unadjusted p-values without false-discovery rate correction. A median of around 50 of the top 100 tumor clones were detected in paired uninvolved adjacent lung, and around 27 of these tumor clones were also found among the top 100 clones of the paired uninvolved adjacent lung. Uninvolved tumor-adjacent lung showed the highest T cell clonality, higher than tumor, which suggests more focused antigenic responses in the uninvolved tumor-adjacent lung.

At diagnosis, peripheral blood, uninvolved tumor-adjacent lung and tumor were collected and stored as a combination of fresh-frozen and FFPE material. For TCR repertoire profiling, blood samples were analyzed in the form of peripheral blood mononuclear cells. TCR beta CDR3 regions were sequenced from DNA using the immunoSEQ Assay. In the authors' own workflow: T cell density was computed as TCR beta template counts normalized to usable DNA estimated by amplifying housekeeping genes. The preseqR package was used to estimate richness by extrapolating to 400,000 templates for PBMC samples and to 120,000 templates for tissue samples. Clonality was defined by subtracting Pielou's evenness from one. Tissue-enriched TCRs were identified through differential abundance testing performed on productive amino-acid clonotypes, with a minimum total count of 5 and an alpha of 0.1. The Jaccard Index and the Morisita Overlap Index were used to quantify repertoire overlap between compartments. GLIPH clustered TCR beta CDR3s with public tetramer-defined viral CDR3s; viral motifs required at least three viral sequences plus V-gene enrichment. TCRdb took this table from immuneACCESS and kept in-frame rearrangements with V and J called. Such tables lack part of the clones; where checked against another copy, unresolved V genes explain under half of the gap, and the rest is unexplained. The DNA was the basis for D and trimming; V, J and clone size are from that table. The sample data list fewer than 12,000 clones, and 70% to 90% of these were observed just once. Jointly, the top ten make up about 8.6% of the sample.

CDR1 and CDR2 are drawn from the germline V gene (reference sequence): SGHNT, YYREEE. Trimming leaves V shorter by 4 bases and J shorter by 2 bases, with the junction holding 10 bases beyond the gene matches. Including cysteine and phenylalanine, the CDR3 has 16 amino acids. Here the CDR3 DNA is all that survives: 48 bases in frame from base 1. This specimen was peripheral blood, taken before any cancer treatment. The TCR originated in a male donor aged 60 or over with stage III lung adenocarcinoma. The receptor chain draws on TRBV5-4 and TRBJ2-3; 7 bases in between match TRBD1. The CDR3 protein: CASSPLQGLTTDTQYF. The sequence in DNA is TGTGCCAGCAGCCCTCTACAGGGGTTGACCACAGATACGCAGTATTTT.